This T cell receptor (beta chain) appears in the sequencing data of a study of human T cells and chemical hapten exposure. Turning to the study itself: Upper back patch tests used 0.01% DPC, scored after 6 days. Study-level findings and limits: There was no change with DPC sensitization in TCRs above 1 in 1000 frequency.

Time point here: patch test 1, 2 weeks after DPC sensitization. Specified treatment: therapeutic diphenylcyclopropenone sensitization with weekly scalp DPC. This CDR3 has 12 amino acids. V lost 6 bases to trimming and J lost 0 bases, with 3 bases between them. Per the germline V gene, CDR1 is SNHLY and CDR2 is FYNNEI. Comments on this clonotype: Its antigen is unidentified.

One entry per CDR3 protein results from TCRdb running MiXCR on the RACE reads. The repertoire holds some 70,000 distinct CDR3 sequences, with approximately 35% as singletons. This sample comprised whole blood, obtained in connection with sensitization to the hapten diphenylcyclopropenone (DPC). The gene calls are TRBV2 and TRBJ1-5, with D uncertain. The source of this sequence is a man in his forties with alopecia areata. Some clones in this sample may be carry-over from other donors' samples. DNA of the CDR3: TGTGCCAGCAGGAATAGCAATCAGCCCCAGCATTTT. This sequence encodes CASRNSNQPQHF.